This record concerns one T cell receptor (beta chain) sequence. What it recognizes is unknown. Germline trimming cut 1 base from V and 5 bases from J; bases unmatched to any gene: 5. CDR3 size: 14 residues. Germline loops: CDR1 SGHRS, CDR2 YFSETQ. The data are from a study of identical twins. Findings of the study overall: Beta out-of-frame sequences showed weaker excess twin sharing.

TCRdb reanalysed the 5' RACE reads using MiXCR and keeps one entry per CDR3 protein. Of about 890,000 distinct CDR3 sequences listed, 12% are singletons. This sample was shared with a second study, whose subject was yellow fever vaccine responses in identical twins.

This clonotype was obtained from a woman aged 18-29 years in good health. The chain carries TRBV5-1 and TRBJ2-7; 8 bases agree with TRBD2. The sequencing input was PBMCs. The CDR3 sequence: CASSLPTSDDEQYF. DNA for the CDR3: TGCGCCAGCAGCTTGCCGACTAGCGATGACGAGCAGTACTTC.